Given below is one T cell receptor (beta chain) in context. Trimming stripped 0 bases from V and 1 base from J, with 9 bases between. This CDR3 is built from 16 residues. CDR1 is MGHRA, CDR2 YSYEKL, per germline. The source of the sample is a study of T cell responses to AZD1222 COVID-19 vaccine. The repertoire was sequenced with immunoSEQ multiplex PCR; TCRdb's copy has only in-frame clones and lacks some. The data contain approximately 130,000 clones, 93% of them seen just once; the ten biggest clones take up roughly 0.91%. This rearrangement joins TRBV4-1 to TRBJ1-4; D is unclear. This receptor was identified in an adult in good health. The sample consisted of peripheral blood, taken on day 0 of AZD1222 vaccination. This CDR3 reads CASSQEMGKTNEKLFF. DNA of the CDR3: TGCGCCAGCAGCCAAGAGATGGGGAAAACTAATGAAAAACTGTTTTTT.